These 24 T cell receptor beta chains share one sample of origin, sequenced in a study of blood T cell repertoires in COVID-19. Only in-frame clones appear in the TCRdb table, and some are missing; sequencing was by immunoSEQ multiplex PCR. The table includes about 140,000 clones, 85% detected once. Source material: peripheral blood. Receptor source: a man aged 45-60 years with acute or convalescent COVID-19.

This clone was seen only a few times. The rearrangement joins TRBV30 to TRBJ1-5; 7 nucleotides align to TRBD1. The CDR3 loop spans 15 amino acids. Germline values: CDR1 GTSNPN, CDR2 SVGIG (reference sequence). V was pared by 2 bases and J by 4 bases, with 8 bases of the junction left unmatched. The CDR3 nucleotides read TGTGCCTGGAGTTACTCCGCGGACAGGAATCAGCCCCAGCATTTT. This gives the protein CAWSYSADRNQPQHF.

This clone was seen a handful of times. The rearrangement uses TRBV15 and TRBJ2-7, with 7 bases matching TRBD1. The CDR3 runs 13 residues. V gave up 11 bases and J gave up 6 bases; unmatched junction bases: 13. Germline CDR1 LNHNV, CDR2 YYDKDF (reference sequence). CDR3 coding DNA: TGTGCCGTCGAGGGGGCAGGGCCCTCCGAGCAGTACTTC. Its protein is CAVEGAGPSEQYF.

This clone was observed a single time. J is TRBJ1-2 and V is TRBV18; a weak D match, TRBD1 (5 bases). V was pared by 1 base and J by 7 bases, with 10 bases between. The CDR3 runs 13 residues. Germline loops: CDR1 KGHSH, CDR2 LQKENI. This chain's CDR3 is CASSPRQPAGYTF. The CDR3 DNA reads TGTGCCAGCTCACCACGACAGCCAGCTGGCTACACCTTC.

This chain joins TRBV27 and TRBJ2-7; D perhaps matches TRBD1 (5 bases). The length of the CDR3 is 15 residues. The ends were cut back, 2 bases at V and 0 bases at J, with 11 bases in the middle. Per germline, CDR1 MNHEY and CDR2 SMNVEV (reference sequence). In DNA, the CDR3 is TGTGCCAGCAGTTTAGGAGCAGGGTTCTCCTACGAGCAGTACTTC. Its protein is CASSLGAGFSYEQYF.

This chain uses TRBV29-1 with TRBJ1-2, with D possibly being TRBD1 (6 bases). CDR1 and CDR2 (germline): SQVTM, ANQGSEA. The CDR3 extends over 13 amino acids. Trimming took 7 bases from V and 0 from J, leaving 12 bases between them. CDR3 sequence (DNA): TGCAGCGCCGACAGGCAGTCTAACTATGGCTACACCTTC. Its translation is CSADRQSNYGYTF.

J is TRBJ1-2 and V is TRBV9; a weak D match, TRBD1 (6 bases). The germline gives CDR1 SGDLS, CDR2 YYNGEE. There are 14 residues in the CDR3. V was cut by 4 bases and J by 3 bases, with 13 bases left in between. The DNA of the CDR3 is TGTGCCAGCAGCCCGCGGACAGACGACTATGGCTACACCTTC. Translated: CASSPRTDDYGYTF.

The chain has TRBV13 and TRBJ2-7, with TRBD1 as a possible D gene (6 bases). Trimming shortened V by 3 bases and J by 7 bases, and 7 bases separated the two germline ends. Germline V CDR1 and CDR2: PRHDT, FYEKMQ (reference sequence). This CDR3 comprises 11 residues. Written as DNA, the CDR3 is TGTGCCAGCAGCTTCAGGGGAGAGCAGTACTTC. Translation: CASSFRGEQYF.

Notes on this clone: Other DNA sequences in the sample encode the same CDR3. The genes are TRBV12-3 or TRBV12-4 and TRBJ1-1; D call uncertain. This CDR3 comprises 13 residues. Deletions cut 3 bases from V and 1 base from J, with 6 bases between. The CDR3 DNA reads TGTGCCAGCAGTTTGACGGGGAACACTGAAGCTTTCTTT. It translates to CASSLTGNTEAFF.

J is TRBJ1-2 and V is TRBV19; D is unclear. The V gene lost 8 bases and the J gene lost 7 bases, with 23 bases spanning the gap. The germline gives CDR1 LNHDA, CDR2 SQIVND (reference sequence). The CDR3 is 15 amino acids. The CDR3 sequence is CASSGAGEIRGGYTF. In DNA form, the CDR3 reads TGTGCCAGTTCAGGCGCGGGCGAGATCCGGGGTGGCTACACCTTC. Drawing the rest from reference TRBV19 and TRBJ1-2, the complete variable domain is DGGITQSPKYLFRKEGQNVTLSCEQNLNHDAMYWYRQDPGQGLRLIYYSQIVNDFQKGDIAEGYSVSREKKESFPLTVTSAQKNPTAFYLCASSGAGEIRGGYTFGSGTRLTVV.

As DNA, the CDR3 is TGCGCCAGCAGCCCACAGACAGCGGGAAACACCATATATTTT. It specifies CASSPQTAGNTIYF. V gene TRBV5-1 combines with J gene TRBJ1-3, with D possibly matching TRBD1 (5 bases). The CDR3 is made up of 14 amino acids. Germline assignment: CDR1 SGHRS and CDR2 YFSETQ. The germline V and J ends were trimmed by 4 bases and 4 bases, with 12 bases remaining between them.

The chain couples TRBV25-1 to TRBJ2-1, with 11 bases lining up with TRBD2. The germline V gene has CDR1 MGHDK and CDR2 SYGVNS. The CDR3 has 15 residues. Trimming removed 6 bases from V and 9 bases from J; junction bases left unmatched: 10. CDR3 protein: CASSLIAGGRVEQFF. The CDR3 DNA sequence: TGTGCCAGCAGCCTAATAGCGGGGGGGCGGGTTGAGCAGTTCTTC.

The chain combines TRBV2 with TRBJ1-1, with TRBD1 matching over 7 bases. V gave up 6 bases and J gave up 8 bases; unmatched junction bases: 6. This CDR3 region has 12 residues. Germline loops: CDR1 SNHLY, CDR2 FYNNEI. CDR3 DNA sequence: TGTGCCAGCAGCCAAAGGACAGGAGAAGCTTTCTTT. Its translation: CASSQRTGEAFF.

The chain joins TRBV5-1 to TRBJ1-1; 10 nucleotides align to TRBD1. Germline CDR1 SGHRS, CDR2 YFSETQ. V gave up 3 bases and J gave up 7 bases; unmatched junction bases: 6. There are 14 residues in the CDR3. In DNA form, the CDR3 reads TGCGCCAGCAGCTCGACAGGGGGCCGAGGTGAAGCTTTCTTT. This sequence encodes CASSSTGGRGEAFF.

The V and J genes are TRBV9 and TRBJ2-2, with D unclear. V dropped 3 bases and J dropped 4 bases, with 19 bases sitting between them. This CDR3 contains 17 residues. Per germline, CDR1 SGDLS and CDR2 YYNGEE. The CDR3 DNA is TGTGCCAGCAGCGCTCGATCTAGTGTACCGAGCACCGGGGAGCTGTTTTTT. Its translation: CASSARSSVPSTGELFF.

V and J are TRBV5-5 and TRBJ2-7; TRBD1 aligns across 8 bases. Germline-derived CDR1 and CDR2 are SGHKS and YYEKEE (reference sequence). Unmatched junction bases numbered 7, after V lost 1 base and J lost 4 bases. The CDR3 runs to 15 residues. This CDR3 reads CASSLFPDRDYEQYF. As DNA, the CDR3 is TGTGCCAGCAGCTTGTTCCCGGACAGGGATTACGAGCAGTACTTC.

The rearrangement links TRBV2 to TRBJ2-7; D may be TRBD1 (6 bases). CDR1 and CDR2 (germline): SNHLY, FYNNEI. The V and J ends lost 6 bases and 3 bases respectively, with 15 bases between them. CDR3 length: 14 amino acids. CDR3 DNA: TGTGCCAGCAGAACCAGGGGTGTTGACTACGAGCAGTACTTC. It translates to CASRTRGVDYEQYF.

The chain recombines TRBV15 with TRBJ2-7; D perhaps matches TRBD1 (6 bases). Germline V gives CDR1 LNHNV, CDR2 YYDKDF (reference sequence). The CDR3 consists of 15 residues. Between the trimmed V and J ends, which lost 5 bases and 2 bases, there was a span of 16 bases. CDR3 sequence (DNA): TGTGCCACCAGCGCCCGGGACCCAGGGGCCTACGAGCAGTACTTC. Translating it yields CATSARDPGAYEQYF.

This chain uses TRBV30 with TRBJ2-7; D ambiguous. This CDR3 is 12 amino acids long. The germline V gene has CDR1 GTSNPN and CDR2 SVGIG (reference sequence). V dropped 2 bases and J dropped 3 bases, with 8 bases sitting between them. The chain's CDR3 is CAWSSIGYEQYF. DNA of the CDR3: TGTGCCTGGAGTAGTATCGGCTACGAGCAGTACTTC.

This rearrangement joins TRBV2 to TRBJ2-3; 10 bases are a match to TRBD2. Trimming cost V 3 bases and J 4 bases; bases outside gene matches: 4. There are 15 residues in the CDR3. Germline CDR1 and CDR2: SNHLY and FYNNEI. This chain's CDR3 is CASSEGLAGADTQYF. The CDR3 nucleotides read TGTGCCAGCAGTGAGGGTCTAGCGGGAGCAGATACGCAGTATTTT.

The rearrangement uses TRBV7-9 and TRBJ2-5, with 13 positions matching TRBD2. With 5 bases clipped from V and 6 bases from J, the junction kept 6 bases outside the gene matches. This CDR3 has 15 residues. Per the germline V gene, CDR1 is SEHNR and CDR2 is FQNEAQ (reference sequence). The CDR3 region has the DNA TGTGCCAGCAGCCCGCTGACTAGCGGGAGGCAGACCCAGTACTTC. This sequence encodes CASSPLTSGRQTQYF.

The V call is TRBV30, the J call TRBJ2-7; maybe TRBD2 (6 bases). CDR3 length: 13 residues. Trimming removed 3 bases from V and 6 bases from J, with 15 bases in between. Per the germline V gene, CDR1 is GTSNPN and CDR2 is SVGIG (reference sequence). In DNA form, the CDR3 reads TGTGCCTGGAGGGTTGGGGGAGGCGGCGAGCAGTACTTC. Its protein product is CAWRVGGGGEQYF.

This chain connects TRBV7-6 to TRBJ2-1; 12 nucleotides align to TRBD2. J gave up 7 bases and V 2 bases, and 6 bases lay outside the gene matches. Germline-derived CDR1 and CDR2 are SGHVS and FNYEAQ. This CDR3 has 16 amino acids. CDR3 nucleotide sequence: TGTGCCAGCAGCTTATCTAGCGGGGGGGCATGGAATGAGCAGTTCTTC. It yields the protein CASSLSSGGAWNEQFF.

The CDR3 coding sequence is TGTGCCTGGAGGAGACAACCAAATTCACCCCTCCACTTT. Translation gives CAWRRQPNSPLHF. J is TRBJ1-6 and V is TRBV30; D ambiguous. Germline V gene sequence: CDR1 GTSNPN, CDR2 SVGIG (reference sequence). V dropped 3 bases and J dropped 7 bases, with 10 bases sitting between them. This CDR3 is 13 amino acids long.

The rearrangement uses TRBV7-3 and TRBJ2-7, with 14 bases matching TRBD2. V was clipped by 5 bases and J by 7 bases; unmatched bases: 7. Germline V gene data show CDR1 as SGHTA and CDR2 as FQGTGA. The CDR3 length is 15 residues. DNA for the CDR3: TGTGCCAGCAGCGCGGGACTAGCGGGAGTAGGTGAGCAGTACTTC. Its translation: CASSAGLAGVGEQYF.